The 5 T cell receptor beta chains in this list originate from one sample, sequenced in a study of CD8 T cells in ankylosing spondylitis. TCRdb reprocessed the 5' RACE reads with MiXCR, giving one entry per CDR3 protein. This sample carries around 130,000 distinct CDR3 sequences, about a tenth of them seen once, and the ten largest clones take approximately 3.4%. The sample consisted of blood, either unsorted or a sorted T cell fraction (not recorded which). The receptor set was obtained from a male donor with ankylosing spondylitis or in good health (not recorded which).

This clonotype came up many times. The genes are TRBV5-1 and TRBJ2-2; 10 positions agree with TRBD1. The CDR3 loop spans 17 amino acids. After removal of 4 bases from V and 6 bases from J, the junction contained 12 bases not matched to a gene. Germline CDR1 and CDR2: SGHRS and YFSETQ. The CDR3 loop reads CASSRSAGTGDPGELFF. CDR3 nucleotide sequence: TGCGCCAGCAGCAGATCAGCCGGGACAGGGGATCCCGGGGAGCTGTTTTTT.

In this sample, this clonotype turned up many times. CDR3 sequence: CASSHSPSREAGELFF. The CDR3 DNA follows: TGTGCCAGCAGCCATTCCCCTAGTCGTGAAGCCGGGGAGCTGTTTTTT. The chain uses TRBV5-5 and TRBJ2-2; no clear D gene. The CDR3 is 16 residues long. The germline V gene has CDR1 SGHKS and CDR2 YYEKEE (reference sequence). V dropped 4 bases and J dropped 6 bases, with 19 bases sitting between them.

At least ten counts were recorded for this clonotype. Germline and junction disagree at one end, which may indicate a read error. The CDR3 nucleotides read TGTGCCAGCAATGAAAGGACTAGGGGGTACAATGAGCAGTTCTTC. This sequence encodes CASNERTRGYNEQFF. The genes are TRBV6-1 and TRBJ2-1, with D possibly TRBD2 on 7 matching bases. This CDR3 comprises 15 residues. CDR1 is MNHNS, CDR2 SASEGT, per germline.

This clonotype was observed many times. V is TRBV7-2 and J is TRBJ2-2; tentative D call: TRBD2 (6 bases). Germline assignment: CDR1 SGHTA and CDR2 FQGNSA. The CDR3 loop spans 15 amino acids. Trimming pared 1 base from V and 1 base from J, leaving 7 bases between. This chain's CDR3 is CASSLVGGNTGELFF. The CDR3 nucleotides are TGTGCCAGCAGCTTAGTCGGGGGGAACACCGGGGAGCTGTTTTTT.

This chain uses TRBV7-9 with TRBJ2-5, with 7 bases fitting TRBD1. Per the germline V gene, CDR1 is SEHNR and CDR2 is FQNEAQ (reference sequence). This CDR3 has 14 residues. The ends lost 2 bases at V and 5 bases at J; junction bases unmatched: 5. Here the CDR3 reads CASSLSGTVETQYF. For the CDR3, the DNA is TGTGCCAGCAGCTTATCTGGGACAGTGGAGACCCAGTACTTC.